A single sample is the source of the 24 T cell receptor beta chains below, sequenced in a study of blood T cell repertoires in COVID-19. Only in-frame clones appear in the TCRdb table, and some are missing; sequencing was by immunoSEQ multiplex PCR. The sample has 230,000 or so clones, 89% seen once; the top ten hold approximately 4.6%. The sequenced sample was peripheral blood. The origin of the receptors is a middle-aged woman who had recovered from COVID-19.

The CDR3 reads CASSGPRAGRNTEAFF. The CDR3 DNA reads as TGTGCCAGCAGTGGCCCTCGTGCGGGGCGGAACACTGAAGCTTTCTTT. The V call is TRBV6-1, the J call TRBJ1-1; a weak D match, TRBD1 (5 bases). The germline V gene encodes CDR1 MNHNS and CDR2 SASEGT. The CDR3 spans 16 residues. The ends were cut back, 4 bases at V and 1 base at J, with 16 bases in the middle.

The V gene is TRBV3-1 (or the pseudogene TRBV3-2), the J gene TRBJ2-3, with 7 bases fitting TRBD2. J lost 4 bases, V lost 0 bases, and 10 bases had no gene match. Germline V lookup: CDR1 LGHDT, CDR2 YNNKEL (reference sequence). The CDR3 has 17 residues. The CDR3 bases are TGTGCCAGCAGCCAAGATCTGGCGGGAGTTGGGGCAGATACGCAGTATTTT. Amino acid sequence: CASSQDLAGVGADTQYF.

The V gene is TRBV5-1, the J gene TRBJ2-7, with 9 bases that match TRBD1. The CDR3 length is 14 residues. Germline V gene sequence: CDR1 SGHRS, CDR2 YFSETQ. The V and J ends lost 4 bases and 3 bases, in that order; junction bases with no gene match: 5. The CDR3, as DNA: TGCGCCAGCAGCCCGGGACAGGGTGGCTACGAGCAGTACGTC. It translates to CASSPGQGGYEQYV.

This clone has a single count. The chain links TRBV3-1 (or the pseudogene TRBV3-2) to TRBJ2-1, with 9 bases that match TRBD1. The CDR3 covers 15 residues. V was clipped by 4 bases and J by 4 bases; unmatched bases: 5. The germline V gene encodes CDR1 LGHDT and CDR2 YNNKEL (reference sequence). CDR3 protein: CASSPPGQGYNEQFF. The DNA of the CDR3 is TGTGCCAGCAGCCCCCCGGGACAGGGATACAATGAGCAGTTCTTC.

This chain joins TRBV18 and TRBJ1-1; D is undetermined. V was clipped by 4 bases and J by 1 base, with 13 bases between them. Germline loops: CDR1 KGHSH, CDR2 LQKENI. The CDR3 covers 15 residues. Written as DNA, the CDR3 is TGTGCCAGCTCACAAAACAATCGAGGGAACACTGAAGCTTTCTTT. Translated: CASSQNNRGNTEAFF.

This chain links TRBV12-2 with TRBJ2-7; the D call in the table, TRBD2, was not verified against the DNA. TRBV12-2 is shown as a pseudogene. The CDR3 runs 15 residues. This CDR3 is CASRLGTFLEVEQYV. CDR3 nucleotides: TGTGCAAGTCGCTTAGGTACTTTCCTTGAGGTCGAGCAGTACGTC.

Worth noting for this clone: At one of its ends the junction is not consistent with the germline gene, which may arise from a read error. V usage is TRBV13 and J usage is TRBJ1-2; 10 nucleotides match TRBD1. Germline V CDR1 and CDR2: PRHDT, FYEKMQ (reference sequence). The CDR3 has 13 residues. CDR3 bases: TGTGCCAGCACCTTAGGGACAGGGGATGGCTACACCTTC. It yields the protein CASTLGTGDGYTF.

This chain uses TRBV24-1 with TRBJ2-3, with 7 bases that match TRBD2. With 3 bases clipped from V and 5 bases from J, the junction kept 4 bases outside the gene matches. This CDR3 comprises 14 residues. The V gene's germline CDR1 is KGHDR and CDR2 SFDVKD. This CDR3 is CATSDGTKLDTQYF. The DNA of the CDR3 is TGTGCCACCAGTGATGGGACTAAACTAGATACGCAGTATTTT.

This chain links TRBV5-4 with TRBJ2-1, with 8 bases identical to TRBD2. V trimming: 0 bases; J trimming: 4 bases; junction bases outside the gene matches: 12. Germline values: CDR1 SGHNT, CDR2 YYREEE (reference sequence). The CDR3 extends over 18 amino acids. The CDR3 protein is CASSLVGRVAGLYNEQFF. The CDR3 nucleotides are TGTGCCAGCAGCTTGGTTGGTAGGGTAGCGGGGCTGTACAATGAGCAGTTCTTC.

V is TRBV19 and J is TRBJ1-2, with TRBD1 as a possible D gene (5 bases). The CDR3 spans 15 residues. Germline V lookup: CDR1 LNHDA, CDR2 SQIVND (reference sequence). V was clipped by 2 bases and J by 5 bases, with 15 bases between them. In DNA, the CDR3 is TGTGCCAGTAGTATAACCCTGGGGGGGACTTATGGCTACACCTTC. Amino acids: CASSITLGGTYGYTF.

The chain combines TRBV7-9 with TRBJ1-5; D is ambiguous. The CDR3 runs 13 residues. CDR1 and CDR2 from the germline V gene are SEHNR and FQNEAQ (reference sequence). The V gene lost 4 bases and the J gene lost 8 bases, with 12 bases spanning the gap. This chain's CDR3 is CASSSPTGEPQHF. The CDR3 bases are TGTGCCAGCAGCTCCCCAACCGGGGAGCCCCAGCATTTT.

This chain links TRBV10-3 with TRBJ1-1; the D gene is possibly TRBD1 (6 bases). This CDR3 is built from 13 residues. V lost 11 bases to trimming and J lost 5 bases, with 18 bases between them. CDR1 and CDR2 (germline): ENHRY, SYGVKD. As DNA, the CDR3 is TGTGCCGCATCATTACAGGGCGGAACTGAAGCTTTCTTT. Its translation is CAASLQGGTEAFF.

V is TRBV10-3 and J is TRBJ2-2; 8 positions match TRBD1. V gave up 6 bases and J gave up 2 bases; unmatched junction bases: 2. The CDR3 spans 14 residues. Per germline, CDR1 ENHRY and CDR2 SYGVKD. In nucleotides, the CDR3 is TGTGCCATCAGGGGGACAGGAAACACCGGGGAGCTGTTTTTT. Translated, it gives CAIRGTGNTGELFF.

The rearrangement links TRBV25-1 to TRBJ2-5; D uncertain. The CDR3 totals 13 residues. V was clipped by 7 bases and J by 5 bases, with 14 bases between them. Germline V gene lookup returns CDR1 MGHDK and CDR2 SYGVNS. The chain's CDR3 is CASTETGRETQYF. The CDR3 DNA reads as TGTGCCAGCACCGAGACTGGTAGGGAGACCCAGTACTTC.

The rearrangement uses TRBV4-3 and TRBJ2-3; TRBD1 aligns across 8 bases. The CDR3 totals 15 residues. Germline V CDR1 and CDR2: LGHNA, YSLEER. Losses at the gene ends were 2 bases for V and 0 bases for J; bases not matched to a gene: 1. The CDR3 loop is CASSQTGGSTDTQYF. CDR3 bases: TGCGCCAGCAGCCAAACAGGGGGAAGCACAGATACGCAGTATTTT.

J is TRBJ2-7 and V is TRBV9; D possibly corresponds to TRBD1 (6 bases). Deletions cut 2 bases from V and 5 bases from J, with 14 bases between. CDR3 length: 14 amino acids. Germline V gene sequence: CDR1 SGDLS, CDR2 YYNGEE. As DNA, the CDR3 is TGTGCCAGCAGCGTCAACAGGGATGGAAACGAGCAGTACTTC. Its protein product is CASSVNRDGNEQYF.

This clone was counted once. The chain links TRBV2 to TRBJ2-2, with 7 bases matching TRBD1. Germline values: CDR1 SNHLY, CDR2 FYNNEI. Trimming removed 7 bases from V and 1 base from J; junction bases left unmatched: 6. This CDR3 spans 15 amino acids. CDR3 protein: CASNGRGKNTGELFF. CDR3 coding DNA: TGTGCCAGCAATGGCAGGGGGAAGAACACCGGGGAGCTGTTTTTT.

This chain joins TRBV28 and TRBJ1-2, with D perhaps matching TRBD1 (6 bases). The CDR3 extends over 16 amino acids. V was pared by 5 bases and J by 4 bases, with 20 bases between. Germline V CDR1 and CDR2: MDHEN, SYDVKM. The CDR3 coding sequence is TGTGCCAGCAGTCCGCCAGGACAGAGAGGGACCTATGGCTACACCTTC. Translation: CASSPPGQRGTYGYTF.

A note on this clone: One end of the junction fails to match germline, which may point to a read error. The CDR3 region is CASRLELAAYNEQFF. DNA for the CDR3: TGCGCCAGCAGGTTGGAGCTAGCGGCCTACAATGAGCAGTTCTTC. V is TRBV5-1 and J is TRBJ2-1, with 7 bases fitting TRBD2. The CDR3 consists of 15 residues. Germline CDR1 and CDR2: SGHRS and YFSETQ.

This clone came up once. This chain connects TRBV2 to TRBJ2-2; possibly TRBD1 for D (5 bases). This CDR3 comprises 15 residues. V lost 2 bases and J lost 3, with 10 bases in between. Germline V gene data show CDR1 as SNHLY and CDR2 as FYNNEI. The CDR3 is CASSETRADTGELFF. The CDR3 bases are TGTGCCAGCAGTGAAACCAGGGCCGACACCGGGGAGCTGTTTTTT.

This chain links TRBV10-3 with TRBJ1-4; 7 bases are a match to TRBD1. CDR3 length: 14 residues. Unmatched junction bases numbered 6, after V lost 6 bases and J lost 5 bases. The germline V gene has CDR1 ENHRY and CDR2 SYGVKD. The CDR3 spells CAIRGTAQNEKLFF. The CDR3 region has the DNA TGTGCCATCAGGGGGACAGCGCAAAATGAAAAACTGTTTTTT.

The rearrangement joins TRBV7-9 to TRBJ2-1; D is unresolved. V was cut by 6 bases and J by 4 bases, with 7 bases left in between. CDR1 is SEHNR, CDR2 FQNEAQ, per germline (reference sequence). CDR3 size: 12 residues. The CDR3, as DNA: TGTGCCAGCAGTCCAGGTTACAATGAGCAGTTCTTC. Protein sequence: CASSPGYNEQFF.

This chain connects TRBV5-4 to TRBJ1-2, with D maybe TRBD1 (5 bases). Germline CDR1 is SGHNT and CDR2 is YYREEE (reference sequence). This CDR3 spans 18 amino acids. V was clipped by 4 bases and J by 3 bases, with 25 bases between them. The CDR3 is CASSPDFDIEIGDYGYTF. The CDR3 region has the DNA TGTGCCAGCAGCCCGGATTTCGACATTGAAATAGGGGACTATGGCTACACCTTC.

As to this clone: The junction differs from germline at one of its ends, possibly a read error. The chain carries TRBV11-2 and TRBJ1-3, with 9 bases identical to TRBD1. CDR3 length equals 13 residues. CDR1 SGHAT and CDR2 FQNNGV come from the germline V gene. The CDR3 protein is CASSPGQGTTIYF. The CDR3 DNA follows: TGTGCCAGCAGCCCGGGACAGGGAACCACCATATATTTT.